This is a list of T cell receptor beta chains from one sample in a study of PD-L1 blockade in urothelial cancer. Sequencing was performed with immunoSEQ multiplex PCR; in TCRdb, only in-frame clones are kept and a portion is missing. The table shows some 71,000 clones, with 85% occurring only once. The sample in question was PBMCs, obtained around atezolizumab (anti-PD-L1) treatment. Every receptor here comes from a man aged 35 to 55 with urothelial cancer. Each CDR3 is given with its conserved first and last residue. The D gene is left open where the match is weak. Clone size is not always given. Where it is, it says once, few, many or a class for expanded clones.

d_call: .
j_call: TRBJ1-3
clone_size: .
v_call: TRBV10-3
cdr3_aa: CAISQASSGNTIYF
cdr3_nt: TGTGCCATCAGCCAGGCCTCTTCTGGAAACACCATATATTTT

d_call: .
j_call: TRBJ2-5
clone_size: few
v_call: TRBV7-2
cdr3_aa: CASSPQLYQETQYF
cdr3_nt: TGTGCCAGCAGCCCACAGTTATACCAAGAGACCCAGTACTTC

d_call: .
j_call: TRBJ1-2
clone_size: .
v_call: TRBV18
cdr3_aa: CASSPGLNRANYGYTF
cdr3_nt: TGTGCCAGCTCACCTGGCCTTAACCGGGCTAACTATGGCTACACCTTC

d_call: TRBD1
j_call: TRBJ2-7
clone_size: .
v_call: TRBV4-1
cdr3_aa: CASSPGQGTFEQYF
cdr3_nt: TGCGCCAGCAGCCCGGGACAGGGGACTTTCGAGCAGTACTTC

d_call: TRBD1
j_call: TRBJ2-6
clone_size: .
v_call: TRBV19
cdr3_aa: CASSGGQGSSTNVLTF
cdr3_nt: TGTGCCAGTAGTGGAGGACAGGGTTCTTCTACCAACGTCCTGACTTTC

d_call: .
j_call: TRBJ1-3
clone_size: .
v_call: TRBV30
cdr3_aa: CARSAGNTIYF
cdr3_nt: TGTGCCCGGTCGGCTGGAAACACCATATATTTT

d_call: .
j_call: TRBJ1-3
clone_size: .
v_call: TRBV9
cdr3_aa: CASSVELSGGNTIYF
cdr3_nt: TGTGCCAGCAGCGTAGAGTTATCAGGGGGAAACACCATATATTTT

d_call: .
j_call: TRBJ1-1
clone_size: .
v_call: TRBV7-8
cdr3_aa: CASSPTVDTEAFF
cdr3_nt: TGTGCCAGCAGCCCTACGGTGGACACTGAAGCTTTCTTT

d_call: TRBD2
j_call: TRBJ2-5
clone_size: .
v_call: TRBV7-3
cdr3_aa: CASSLGLAGGETQYF
cdr3_nt: TGTGCCAGCAGCTTAGGACTAGCGGGGGGAGAGACCCAGTACTTC

d_call: .
j_call: TRBJ1-1
clone_size: .
v_call: TRBV7-9
cdr3_aa: CASSEIQPEAFF
cdr3_nt: TGTGCCAGCAGCGAGATACAGCCTGAAGCTTTCTTT

d_call: .
j_call: TRBJ1-2
clone_size: .
v_call: TRBV28
cdr3_aa: CASSLVQGGGYTF
cdr3_nt: TGTGCCAGCAGTTTGGTACAGGGCGGAGGCTACACCTTC

d_call: TRBD1
j_call: TRBJ1-2
clone_size: .
v_call: TRBV13
cdr3_aa: CASSSRGQGYGYTF
cdr3_nt: TGTGCCAGCAGCTCCCGGGGACAGGGGTATGGCTACACCTTC

d_call: .
j_call: TRBJ2-1
clone_size: .
v_call: TRBV28
cdr3_aa: CASRTGGSEQFF
cdr3_nt: TGTGCCAGCAGGACTGGAGGCTCTGAGCAGTTCTTC

d_call: .
j_call: TRBJ2-7
clone_size: .
v_call: TRBV5-1
cdr3_aa: CASSLSPYEQYF
cdr3_nt: TGCGCCAGCAGCTTGTCTCCCTACGAGCAGTACTTC

d_call: TRBD2
j_call: TRBJ2-5
clone_size: .
v_call: TRBV11-3
cdr3_aa: CASSLGAGGFQETQYF
cdr3_nt: TGTGCCAGCAGCTTGGGAGCGGGAGGGTTCCAAGAGACCCAGTACTTC

d_call: TRBD2
j_call: TRBJ2-1
clone_size: once
v_call: TRBV11-1
cdr3_aa: CASSFEGTSGSEQFF
cdr3_nt: TGTGCCAGCAGCTTTGAAGGGACTAGCGGGAGTGAGCAGTTCTTC

d_call: .
j_call: TRBJ2-2
clone_size: .
v_call: TRBV11-3
cdr3_aa: CASRSNSLTGELFF
cdr3_nt: TGTGCCAGCAGGTCCAACAGCCTCACCGGGGAGCTGTTTTTT

d_call: TRBD1
j_call: TRBJ1-2
clone_size: .
v_call: TRBV30
cdr3_aa: CAWTLDRGLGGYTF
cdr3_nt: TGTGCCTGGACGCTGGACAGGGGACTAGGCGGCTACACCTTC

d_call: .
j_call: TRBJ2-7
clone_size: .
v_call: TRBV28
cdr3_aa: CASSPLGGYEQYF
cdr3_nt: TGTGCCAGCAGTCCCCTCGGGGGCTACGAGCAGTACTTC

d_call: .
j_call: TRBJ2-7
clone_size: once
v_call: TRBV30
cdr3_aa: CASAGHHEQYF
cdr3_nt: TGTGCCTCGGCTGGGCATCACGAGCAGTACTTC

d_call: TRBD2
j_call: TRBJ2-3
clone_size: .
v_call: TRBV4-2
cdr3_aa: CASSQSGLAGPTDTQYF
cdr3_nt: TGTGCCAGCAGCCAAAGCGGACTAGCGGGGCCCACAGATACGCAGTATTTT

d_call: .
j_call: TRBJ1-1
clone_size: .
v_call: TRBV10-3
cdr3_aa: CAISVKGGSGTEAFF
cdr3_nt: TGTGCCATCAGTGTAAAGGGAGGGTCGGGCACTGAAGCTTTCTTT

d_call: TRBD2
j_call: TRBJ2-1
clone_size: .
v_call: TRBV27
cdr3_aa: CASSLMSGMQFF
cdr3_nt: TGTGCCAGCAGTCTAATGAGCGGGATGCAGTTCTTC

d_call: TRBD1
j_call: TRBJ2-7
clone_size: .
v_call: TRBV15
cdr3_aa: CATSRTGDYEQYF
cdr3_nt: TGTGCCACCAGCCGGACAGGGGACTACGAGCAGTACTTC

d_call: TRBD2
j_call: TRBJ2-7
clone_size: .
v_call: TRBV28
cdr3_aa: CASKTSGRFGEQYF
cdr3_nt: TGTGCCAGCAAGACTAGCGGGAGATTTGGCGAGCAGTACTTC

d_call: TRBD1
j_call: TRBJ1-2
clone_size: .
v_call: TRBV6-6
cdr3_aa: CASRAGQGASEGYTF
cdr3_nt: TGTGCCAGCAGAGCCGGACAGGGGGCGTCTGAGGGCTACACCTTC

d_call: TRBD2
j_call: TRBJ2-2
clone_size: .
v_call: TRBV4-2
cdr3_aa: CASKRLAGGANTGELFF
cdr3_nt: TGTGCCAGCAAAAGACTAGCGGGAGGGGCGAACACCGGGGAGCTGTTTTTT

d_call: TRBD2
j_call: TRBJ2-1
clone_size: .
v_call: TRBV5-8
cdr3_aa: CASSLTPPGRNHEQFF
cdr3_nt: TGTGCCAGCAGCTTAACCCCCCCCGGGAGGAACCATGAGCAGTTCTTC

d_call: .
j_call: TRBJ2-2
clone_size: .
v_call: TRBV5-1
cdr3_aa: CASSPGRAGGELFF
cdr3_nt: TGCGCCAGCAGCCCGGGCAGGGCTGGCGGGGAGCTGTTTTTT

d_call: .
j_call: TRBJ1-2
clone_size: .
v_call: TRBV6-1
cdr3_aa: CASSEADSLRRGYTF
cdr3_nt: TGTGCCAGCAGTGAAGCCGACAGCCTAAGAAGAGGCTACACCTTC

d_call: TRBD2
j_call: TRBJ2-7
clone_size: .
v_call: TRBV7-9
cdr3_aa: CASSTGTSGYEQYF
cdr3_nt: TGTGCCAGCAGCACCGGGACTAGCGGCTACGAGCAGTACTTC

d_call: .
j_call: TRBJ2-1
clone_size: .
v_call: TRBV6-5
cdr3_aa: CASSYSSRAGNEQFF
cdr3_nt: TGTGCCAGCAGTTACTCAAGTCGGGCGGGGAATGAGCAGTTCTTC

d_call: .
j_call: TRBJ2-5
clone_size: .
v_call: TRBV9
cdr3_aa: CASSPPWGGETQYF
cdr3_nt: TGTGCCAGCAGCCCCCCTTGGGGAGGAGAGACCCAGTACTTC

d_call: .
j_call: TRBJ1-1
clone_size: .
v_call: TRBV11-2
cdr3_aa: CASSLGAGYAEAFF
cdr3_nt: TGTGCCAGCAGCTTAGGAGCAGGTTACGCTGAAGCTTTCTTT

d_call: .
j_call: TRBJ2-1
clone_size: once
v_call: TRBV5-1
cdr3_aa: CASSFGGGGNEQFF
cdr3_nt: TGCGCCAGCAGCTTTGGGGGAGGGGGGAATGAGCAGTTCTTC

d_call: .
j_call: TRBJ2-5
clone_size: .
v_call: TRBV5-1
cdr3_aa: CASRGGETQYF
cdr3_nt: TGCGCCAGCAGGGGGGGAGAGACCCAGTACTTC

d_call: .
j_call: TRBJ2-3
clone_size: .
v_call: TRBV19
cdr3_aa: CASSSQDRRTDTQYF
cdr3_nt: TGTGCCAGTAGTAGCCAAGACAGGAGGACAGATACGCAGTATTTT

d_call: .
j_call: TRBJ1-2
clone_size: .
v_call: TRBV25-1
cdr3_aa: CASSGSYGYTF
cdr3_nt: TGTGCCAGCAGTGGTAGCTATGGCTACACCTTC

d_call: TRBD1
j_call: TRBJ2-2
clone_size: .
v_call: TRBV5-6
cdr3_aa: CASSPTGRTGELFF
cdr3_nt: TGTGCCAGCAGCCCGACAGGGCGCACCGGGGAGCTGTTTTTT

d_call: .
j_call: TRBJ2-1
clone_size: once
v_call: TRBV19
cdr3_aa: CASSLTYRAPEQFF
cdr3_nt: TGTGCCAGTAGTTTGACGTACAGGGCCCCCGAGCAGTTCTTC

d_call: .
j_call: TRBJ2-7
clone_size: .
v_call: TRBV27
cdr3_aa: CASSAAGAKEQYF
cdr3_nt: TGTGCCAGCAGTGCCGCAGGGGCGAAAGAGCAGTACTTC

d_call: .
j_call: TRBJ2-2
clone_size: .
v_call: TRBV6-6
cdr3_aa: CASSYGGTFTGELFF
cdr3_nt: TGTGCCAGCAGTTACGGGGGGACCTTTACCGGGGAGCTGTTTTTT

d_call: .
j_call: TRBJ2-6
clone_size: .
v_call: TRBV5-1
cdr3_aa: CASSLAEGANVLTF
cdr3_nt: TGCGCCAGCAGCTTGGCCGAGGGGGCCAACGTCCTGACTTTC

d_call: .
j_call: TRBJ1-5
clone_size: .
v_call: TRBV7-9
cdr3_aa: CASLHQGNQPQHF
cdr3_nt: TGTGCCAGCCTACATCAGGGCAATCAGCCCCAGCATTTT

d_call: .
j_call: TRBJ2-5
clone_size: .
v_call: TRBV5-5
cdr3_aa: CASSTVARVETQYF
cdr3_nt: TGTGCCAGCAGCACCGTAGCCAGAGTCGAGACCCAGTACTTC

d_call: .
j_call: TRBJ2-5
clone_size: .
v_call: TRBV5-5
cdr3_aa: CADVSGYQETQYF
cdr3_nt: TGTGCCGACGTCAGCGGGTACCAAGAGACCCAGTACTTC

d_call: TRBD2
j_call: TRBJ2-1
clone_size: .
v_call: TRBV9
cdr3_aa: CASSLSGGPYNEQFF
cdr3_nt: TGTGCCAGCAGCCTCAGCGGGGGACCCTACAATGAGCAGTTCTTC

d_call: .
j_call: TRBJ1-4
clone_size: .
v_call: TRBV11-2
cdr3_aa: CASSLAIKTGTNEKLFF
cdr3_nt: TGTGCCAGCAGCTTAGCGATAAAGACAGGCACTAATGAAAAACTGTTTTTT

d_call: .
j_call: TRBJ2-2
clone_size: .
v_call: TRBV6-1
cdr3_aa: CASSTVTGELFF
cdr3_nt: TGTGCCAGCAGTACGGTTACCGGGGAGCTGTTTTTT

d_call: .
j_call: TRBJ1-1
clone_size: .
v_call: TRBV9
cdr3_aa: CASSVEPEQEAFF
cdr3_nt: TGTGCCAGCAGCGTAGAGCCAGAACAGGAAGCTTTCTTT

d_call: .
j_call: TRBJ2-5
clone_size: .
v_call: TRBV2
cdr3_aa: CASRGGKGTETQYF
cdr3_nt: TGTGCCAGCAGGGGGGGTAAAGGGACAGAGACCCAGTACTTC

d_call: .
j_call: TRBJ1-4
clone_size: .
v_call: TRBV27
cdr3_aa: CASKSPGHGDEKLFF
cdr3_nt: TGTGCCAGTAAGAGCCCGGGACACGGAGATGAAAAACTGTTTTTT

d_call: .
j_call: TRBJ1-2
clone_size: .
v_call: TRBV7-9
cdr3_aa: CASSIRGEGGYTF
cdr3_nt: TGTGCCAGCAGCATCAGGGGAGAGGGAGGCTACACCTTC

d_call: TRBD2
j_call: TRBJ2-1
clone_size: .
v_call: TRBV19
cdr3_aa: CASSIEGGGLAGRISYNEQFF
cdr3_nt: TGTGCCAGTAGTATAGAAGGAGGTGGACTAGCGGGAAGGATCTCCTACAATGAGCAGTTCTTC